The clone carrying this TCR beta chain has more than one count but fewer than ten. The CDR3 runs to 16 residues. CDR1 and CDR2 from the germline V gene are MDHEN and SYDVKM. The J segment lost 6 bases and the V segment lost 5 bases, leaving 10 bases of the junction unmatched. The sample belongs to a study of blood T cell repertoires in COVID-19. Study information: Whether acute or convalescent, the COVID-19 samples came from the United States, Italy and Spain. PBMCs, B-cell-depleted T cells, or T cells were the source of the cDNA or gDNA that made up the material.

Original methodology: Nucleated cell counts were estimated from reference gene primer amplification. Profiled with immunoSEQ multiplex PCR; TCRdb holds only in-frame clones, not every one. That table is the source of V, J and clone size, and D and trimming were worked out from the DNA. The sample includes around 80,000 clones, roughly 82% seen only once; the top ten take around 20%. The source of this sequence is a woman over 75 with active or convalescent COVID-19. The material sequenced was peripheral blood. The V gene is TRBV28, the J gene TRBJ2-7; 13 bases agree with TRBD2. This chain's CDR3 is CASSQTSGGAVAEQYF. The DNA of the CDR3 is TGTGCCAGCAGTCAAACTAGCGGGGGGGCCGTAGCCGAGCAGTACTTC.